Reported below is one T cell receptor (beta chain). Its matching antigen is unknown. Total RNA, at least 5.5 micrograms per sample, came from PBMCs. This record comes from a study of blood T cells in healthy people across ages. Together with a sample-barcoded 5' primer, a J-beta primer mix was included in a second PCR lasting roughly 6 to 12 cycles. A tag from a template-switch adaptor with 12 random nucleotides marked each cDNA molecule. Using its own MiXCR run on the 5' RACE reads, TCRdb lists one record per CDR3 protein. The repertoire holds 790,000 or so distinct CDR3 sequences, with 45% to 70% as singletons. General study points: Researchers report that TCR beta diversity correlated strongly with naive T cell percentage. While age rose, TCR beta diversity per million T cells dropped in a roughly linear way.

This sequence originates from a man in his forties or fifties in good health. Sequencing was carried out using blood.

The DNA for the CDR3 is TGTGCCAGCACCCTTGCACACGCCTTGATTCCGTATGCAACTAATGAAAAACTGTTTTTT. Translating gives CASTLAHALIPYATNEKLFF. The chain employs TRBV7-2 and TRBJ1-4; D remains unclear. Per the germline V gene, CDR1 is SGHTA and CDR2 is FQGNSA. Trimming stripped 7 bases from V and 0 bases from J, with 27 bases between. CDR3 length equals 20 residues.